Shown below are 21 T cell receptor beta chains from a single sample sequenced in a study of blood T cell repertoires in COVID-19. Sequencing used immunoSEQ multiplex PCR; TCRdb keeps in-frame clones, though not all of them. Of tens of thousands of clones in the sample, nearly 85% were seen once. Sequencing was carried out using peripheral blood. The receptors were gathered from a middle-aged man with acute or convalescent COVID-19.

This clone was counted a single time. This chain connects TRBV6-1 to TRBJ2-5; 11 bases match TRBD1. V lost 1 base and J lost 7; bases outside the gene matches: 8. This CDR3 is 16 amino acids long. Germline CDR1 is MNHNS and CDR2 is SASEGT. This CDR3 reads CASSEGRGQGVWTQYF. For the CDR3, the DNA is TGTGCCAGCAGTGAAGGAAGGGGACAGGGGGTTTGGACCCAGTACTTC.

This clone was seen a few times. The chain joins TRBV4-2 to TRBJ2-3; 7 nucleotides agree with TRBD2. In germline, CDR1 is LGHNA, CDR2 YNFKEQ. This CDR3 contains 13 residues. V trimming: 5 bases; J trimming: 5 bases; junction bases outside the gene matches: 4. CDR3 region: CASSSLAGDTQYF. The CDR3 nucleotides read TGTGCCAGCAGCTCCTTAGCGGGAGATACGCAGTATTTT.

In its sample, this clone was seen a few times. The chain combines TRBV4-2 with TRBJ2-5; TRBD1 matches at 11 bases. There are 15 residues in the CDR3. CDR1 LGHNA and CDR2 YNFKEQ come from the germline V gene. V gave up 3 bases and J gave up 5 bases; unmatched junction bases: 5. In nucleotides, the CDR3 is TGTGCCAGCAGCCACCGGACAGGGGGCTTGGAGACCCAGTACTTC. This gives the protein CASSHRTGGLETQYF.

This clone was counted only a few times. For the CDR3, the DNA is TGTGCCAGCAGCTCCAGGGTAGAATATGGCTACACCTTC. The encoded protein is CASSSRVEYGYTF. V is TRBV7-8 and J is TRBJ1-2, with D possibly being TRBD1 (5 bases). The CDR3 totals 13 residues. Germline CDR1 is SGHVS and CDR2 is FQNEAQ. V was clipped by 4 bases and J by 5 bases, with 11 bases between them.

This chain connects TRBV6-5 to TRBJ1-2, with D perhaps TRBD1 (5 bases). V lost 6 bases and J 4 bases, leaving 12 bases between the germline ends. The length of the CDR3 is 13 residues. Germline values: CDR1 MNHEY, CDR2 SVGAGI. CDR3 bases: TGTGCCAGCAGCTTAGGGGAATTCTATGGCTACACCTTC. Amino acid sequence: CASSLGEFYGYTF.

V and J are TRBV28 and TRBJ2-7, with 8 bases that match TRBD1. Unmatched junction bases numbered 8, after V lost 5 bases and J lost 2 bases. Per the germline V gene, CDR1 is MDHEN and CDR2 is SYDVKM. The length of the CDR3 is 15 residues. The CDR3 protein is CASSRGQVIPYEQYF. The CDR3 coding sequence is TGTGCCAGCAGTCGGGGACAGGTTATACCCTACGAGCAGTACTTC.

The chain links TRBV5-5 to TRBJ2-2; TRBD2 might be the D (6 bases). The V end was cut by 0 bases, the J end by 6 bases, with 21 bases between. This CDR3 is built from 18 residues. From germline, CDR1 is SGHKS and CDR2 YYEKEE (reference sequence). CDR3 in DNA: TGTGCCAGCAGCTTGGCAGTGGGCGTCGCGGGAAACGCCGGGGAGCTGTTTTTT. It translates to CASSLAVGVAGNAGELFF.

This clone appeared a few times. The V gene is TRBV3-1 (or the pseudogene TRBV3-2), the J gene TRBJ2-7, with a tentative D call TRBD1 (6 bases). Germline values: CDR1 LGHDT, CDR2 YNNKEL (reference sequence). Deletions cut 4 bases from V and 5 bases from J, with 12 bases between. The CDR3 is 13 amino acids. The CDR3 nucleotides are TGTGCCAGCAGCCCCTCAGGGGCTCACGAGCAGTACGTC. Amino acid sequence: CASSPSGAHEQYV.

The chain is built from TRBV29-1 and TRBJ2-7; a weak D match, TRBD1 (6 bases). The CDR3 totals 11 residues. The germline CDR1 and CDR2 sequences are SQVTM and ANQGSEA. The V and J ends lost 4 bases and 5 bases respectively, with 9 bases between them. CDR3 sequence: CSVARGDEQYF. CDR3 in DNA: TGCAGCGTTGCCAGGGGAGACGAGCAGTACTTC.

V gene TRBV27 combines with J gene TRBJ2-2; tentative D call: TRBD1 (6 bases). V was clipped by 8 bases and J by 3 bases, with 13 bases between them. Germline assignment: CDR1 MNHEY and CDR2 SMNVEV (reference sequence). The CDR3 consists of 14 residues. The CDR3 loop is CASARGWYTGELFF. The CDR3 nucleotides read TGTGCCAGCGCCAGGGGTTGGTACACCGGGGAGCTGTTTTTT.

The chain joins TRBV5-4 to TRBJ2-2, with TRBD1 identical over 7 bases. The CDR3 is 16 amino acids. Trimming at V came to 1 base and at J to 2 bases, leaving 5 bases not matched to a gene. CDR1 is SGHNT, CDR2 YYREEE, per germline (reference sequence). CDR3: CASSLPGQSNTGELFF. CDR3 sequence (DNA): TGTGCCAGCAGCTTGCCGGGACAGAGCAACACCGGGGAGCTGTTTTTT. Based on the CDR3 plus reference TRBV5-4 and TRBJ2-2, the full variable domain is ETGVTQSPTHLIKTRGQQVTLRCSSQSGHNTVSWYQQALGQGPQFIFQYYREEENGRGNFPPRFSGLQFPNYSSELNVNALELDDSALYLCASSLPGQSNTGELFFGEGSRLTVL.

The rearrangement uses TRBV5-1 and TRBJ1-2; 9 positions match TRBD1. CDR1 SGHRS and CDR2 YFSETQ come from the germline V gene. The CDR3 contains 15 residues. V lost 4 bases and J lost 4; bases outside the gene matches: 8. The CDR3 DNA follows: TGCGCCAGCAGCAGTTCCGGGACAGGGACCTATGGCTACACCTTC. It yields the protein CASSSSGTGTYGYTF.

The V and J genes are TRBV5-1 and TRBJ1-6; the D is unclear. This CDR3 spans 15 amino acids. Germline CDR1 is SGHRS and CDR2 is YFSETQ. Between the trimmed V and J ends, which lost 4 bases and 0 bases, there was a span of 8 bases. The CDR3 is CASSQTNSYNSPLHF. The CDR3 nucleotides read TGCGCCAGCAGCCAGACAAACTCCTATAATTCACCCCTCCACTTT.

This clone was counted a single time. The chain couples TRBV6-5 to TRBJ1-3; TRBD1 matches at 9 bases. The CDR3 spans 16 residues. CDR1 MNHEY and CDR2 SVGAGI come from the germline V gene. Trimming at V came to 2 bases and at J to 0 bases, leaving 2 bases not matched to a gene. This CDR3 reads CASSYGTGLSGNTIYF. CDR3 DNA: TGTGCCAGCAGTTACGGGACAGGGCTCTCTGGAAACACCATATATTTT.

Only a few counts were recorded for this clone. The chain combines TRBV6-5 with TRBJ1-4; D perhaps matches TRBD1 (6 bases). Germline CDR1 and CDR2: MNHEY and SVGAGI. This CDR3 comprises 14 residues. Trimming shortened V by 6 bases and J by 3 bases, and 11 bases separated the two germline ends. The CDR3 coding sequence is TGTGCCAGCAGCGAGAACAGGGCTAATGAAAAACTGTTTTTT. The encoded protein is CASSENRANEKLFF.

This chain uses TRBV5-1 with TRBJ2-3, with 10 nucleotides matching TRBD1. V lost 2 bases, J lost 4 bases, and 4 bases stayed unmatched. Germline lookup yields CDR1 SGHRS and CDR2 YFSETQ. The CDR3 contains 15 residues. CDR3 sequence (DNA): TGCGCCAGCAGCTTATCCGGGACAGGGGCAGATACGCAGTATTTT. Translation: CASSLSGTGADTQYF.

The CDR3 DNA sequence: TGTGCCAGCAGCTTAGATACTAGCAAAAACATTCAGTACTTC. It specifies CASSLDTSKNIQYF. The genes are TRBV7-2 and TRBJ2-4; maybe TRBD2 (5 bases). In germline, CDR1 is SGHTA, CDR2 FQGNSA. The CDR3 runs to 14 residues. V lost 1 base to trimming and J lost 3 bases, with 7 bases between them.

This CDR3 reads CAWSVWGYGEAFF. CDR3 in DNA: TGTGCCTGGAGTGTATGGGGCTACGGTGAAGCTTTCTTT. The chain links TRBV30 to TRBJ1-1, with a possible D match to TRBD1 (5 bases). Germline V lookup: CDR1 GTSNPN, CDR2 SVGIG (reference sequence). The CDR3 totals 13 residues. With 0 bases removed from V and 7 bases from J, the gap between germline ends came to 12 bases.

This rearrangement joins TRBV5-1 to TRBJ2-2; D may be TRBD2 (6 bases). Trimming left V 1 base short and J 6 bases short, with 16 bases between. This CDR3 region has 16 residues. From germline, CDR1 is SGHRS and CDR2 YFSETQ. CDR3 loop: CASSLLEGTSPGELFF. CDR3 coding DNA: TGCGCCAGCAGCTTGTTGGAGGGGACGTCGCCCGGGGAGCTGTTTTTT.

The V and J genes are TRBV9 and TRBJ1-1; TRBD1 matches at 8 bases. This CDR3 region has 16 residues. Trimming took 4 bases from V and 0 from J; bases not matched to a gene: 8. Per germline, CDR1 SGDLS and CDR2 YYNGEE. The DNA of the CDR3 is TGTGCCAGCAGCCTACAGCGGACAGGGATGAACACTGAAGCTTTCTTT. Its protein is CASSLQRTGMNTEAFF.

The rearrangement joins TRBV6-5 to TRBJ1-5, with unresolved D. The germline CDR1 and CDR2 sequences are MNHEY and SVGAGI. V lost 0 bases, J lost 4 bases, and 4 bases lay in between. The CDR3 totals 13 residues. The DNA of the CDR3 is TGTGCCAGCAGTTACTCCCAGAATCAGCCCCAGCATTTT. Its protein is CASSYSQNQPQHF.